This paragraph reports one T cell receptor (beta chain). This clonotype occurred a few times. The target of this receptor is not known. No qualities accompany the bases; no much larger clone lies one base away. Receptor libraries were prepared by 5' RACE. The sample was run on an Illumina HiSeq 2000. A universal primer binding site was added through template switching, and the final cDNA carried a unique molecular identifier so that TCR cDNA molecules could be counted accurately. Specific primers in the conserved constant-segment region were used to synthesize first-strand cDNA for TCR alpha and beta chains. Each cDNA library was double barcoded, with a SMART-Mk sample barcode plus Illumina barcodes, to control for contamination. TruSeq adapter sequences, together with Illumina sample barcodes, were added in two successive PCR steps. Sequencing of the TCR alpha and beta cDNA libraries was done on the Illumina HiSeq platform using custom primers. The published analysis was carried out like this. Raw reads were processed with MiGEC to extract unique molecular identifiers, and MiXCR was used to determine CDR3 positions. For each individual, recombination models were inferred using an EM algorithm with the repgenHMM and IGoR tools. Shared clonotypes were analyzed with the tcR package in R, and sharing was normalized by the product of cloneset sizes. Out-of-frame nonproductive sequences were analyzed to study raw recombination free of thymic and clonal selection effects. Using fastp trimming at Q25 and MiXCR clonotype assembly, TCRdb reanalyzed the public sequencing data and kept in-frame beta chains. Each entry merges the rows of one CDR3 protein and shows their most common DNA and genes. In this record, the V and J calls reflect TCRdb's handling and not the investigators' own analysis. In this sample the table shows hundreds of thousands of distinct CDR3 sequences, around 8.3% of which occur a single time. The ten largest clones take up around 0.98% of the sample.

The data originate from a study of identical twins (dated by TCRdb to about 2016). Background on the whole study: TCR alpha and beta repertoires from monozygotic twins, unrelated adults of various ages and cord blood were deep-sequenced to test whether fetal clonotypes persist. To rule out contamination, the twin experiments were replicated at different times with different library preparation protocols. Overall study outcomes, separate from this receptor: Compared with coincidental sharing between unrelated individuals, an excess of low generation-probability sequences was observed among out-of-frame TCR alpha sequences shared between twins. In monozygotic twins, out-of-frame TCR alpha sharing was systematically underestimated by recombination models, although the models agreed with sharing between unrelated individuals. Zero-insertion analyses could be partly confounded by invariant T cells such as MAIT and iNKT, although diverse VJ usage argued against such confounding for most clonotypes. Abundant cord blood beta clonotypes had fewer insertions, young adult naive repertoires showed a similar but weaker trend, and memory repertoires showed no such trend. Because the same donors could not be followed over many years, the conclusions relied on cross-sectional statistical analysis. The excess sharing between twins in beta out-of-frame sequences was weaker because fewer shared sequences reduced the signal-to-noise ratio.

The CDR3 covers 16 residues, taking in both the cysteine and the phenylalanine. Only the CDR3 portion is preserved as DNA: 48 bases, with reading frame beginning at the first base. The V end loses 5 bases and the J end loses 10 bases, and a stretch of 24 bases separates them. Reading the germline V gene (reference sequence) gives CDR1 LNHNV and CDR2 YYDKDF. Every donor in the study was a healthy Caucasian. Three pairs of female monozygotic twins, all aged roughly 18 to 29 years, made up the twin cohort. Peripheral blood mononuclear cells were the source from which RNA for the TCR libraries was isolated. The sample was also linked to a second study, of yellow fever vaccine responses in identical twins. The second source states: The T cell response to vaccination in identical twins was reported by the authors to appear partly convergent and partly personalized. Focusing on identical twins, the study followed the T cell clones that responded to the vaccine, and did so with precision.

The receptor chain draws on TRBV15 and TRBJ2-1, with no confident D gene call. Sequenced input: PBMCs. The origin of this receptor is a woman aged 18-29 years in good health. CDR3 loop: CATSEGPATTTKEQFF. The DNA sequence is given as TGTGCCACCAGCGAAGGCCCGGCCACTACCACCAAAGAGCAGTTCTTC.